This T cell receptor beta chain was identified during a study of cytomegalovirus exposure and HLA in healthy donors. General observations from the study: TCR beta sequences reportedly predicted most subjects' HLA-A and HLA-B alleles accurately. HLA alleles were associated with 15,000 to 20,000 TCR beta sequences in a later analysis at 0.05 false discovery rate. The study labeled more than 150 TCR beta chains cytomegalovirus-associated.

With respect to this clone: As yet, its antigen is unknown.

J was trimmed by 8 bases and V by 7 bases; bases with no gene match: 7. CDR1 and CDR2 from the germline V gene are SQVTM and ANQGSEA. The CDR3 sequence is 11 residues long. Vbeta (60) and Jbeta (13) primers were used in the PCR. TCRdb keeps only in-frame clones here, not all; method: immunoSEQ multiplex PCR. Of roughly 150,000 clones in the sample, about 80% were seen once. This clonotype was obtained from a man in his forties or fifties in good health and CMV-seropositive. Sequencing was done on a sample of PBMCs. This chain links TRBV29-1 with TRBJ1-2, with 7 bases fitting TRBD1. The CDR3 region is CSEQGVGGYTF. CDR3 sequence (DNA): TGCAGCGAGCAGGGGGTTGGCGGCTACACCTTC.